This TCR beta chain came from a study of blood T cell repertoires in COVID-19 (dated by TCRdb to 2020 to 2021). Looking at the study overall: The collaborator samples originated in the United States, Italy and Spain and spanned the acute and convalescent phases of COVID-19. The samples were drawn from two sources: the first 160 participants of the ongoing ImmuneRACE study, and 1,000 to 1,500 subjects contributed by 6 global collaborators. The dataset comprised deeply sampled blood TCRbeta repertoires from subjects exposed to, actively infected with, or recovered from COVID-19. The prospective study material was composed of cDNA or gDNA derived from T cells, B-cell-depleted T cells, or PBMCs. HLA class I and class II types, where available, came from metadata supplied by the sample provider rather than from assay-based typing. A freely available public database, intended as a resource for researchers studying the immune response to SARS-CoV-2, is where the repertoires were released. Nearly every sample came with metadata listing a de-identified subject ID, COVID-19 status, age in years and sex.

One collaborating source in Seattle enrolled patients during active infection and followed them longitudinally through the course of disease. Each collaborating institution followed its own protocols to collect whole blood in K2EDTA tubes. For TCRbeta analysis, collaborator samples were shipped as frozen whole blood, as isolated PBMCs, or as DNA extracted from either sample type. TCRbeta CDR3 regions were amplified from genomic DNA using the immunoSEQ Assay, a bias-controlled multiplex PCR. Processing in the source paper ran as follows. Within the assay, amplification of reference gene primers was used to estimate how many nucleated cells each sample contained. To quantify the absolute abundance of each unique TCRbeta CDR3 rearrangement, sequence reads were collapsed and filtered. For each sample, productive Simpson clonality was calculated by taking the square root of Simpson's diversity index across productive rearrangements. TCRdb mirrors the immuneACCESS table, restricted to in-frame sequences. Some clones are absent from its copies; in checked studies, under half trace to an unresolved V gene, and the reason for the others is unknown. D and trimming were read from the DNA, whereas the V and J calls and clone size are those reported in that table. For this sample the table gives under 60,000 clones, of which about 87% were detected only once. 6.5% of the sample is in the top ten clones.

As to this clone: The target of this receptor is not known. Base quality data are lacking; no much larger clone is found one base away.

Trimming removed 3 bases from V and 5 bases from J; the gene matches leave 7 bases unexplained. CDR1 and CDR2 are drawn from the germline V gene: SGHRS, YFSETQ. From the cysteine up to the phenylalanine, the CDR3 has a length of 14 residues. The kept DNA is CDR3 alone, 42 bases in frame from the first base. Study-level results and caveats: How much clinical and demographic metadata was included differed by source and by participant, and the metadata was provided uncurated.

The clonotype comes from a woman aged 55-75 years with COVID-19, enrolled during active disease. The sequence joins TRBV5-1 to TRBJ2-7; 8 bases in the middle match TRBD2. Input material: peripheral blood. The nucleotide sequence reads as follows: TGCGCCAGCAGCTCGCTGGGCGGGAGGAACGAGCAGTACTTC. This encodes CASSSLGGRNEQYF.